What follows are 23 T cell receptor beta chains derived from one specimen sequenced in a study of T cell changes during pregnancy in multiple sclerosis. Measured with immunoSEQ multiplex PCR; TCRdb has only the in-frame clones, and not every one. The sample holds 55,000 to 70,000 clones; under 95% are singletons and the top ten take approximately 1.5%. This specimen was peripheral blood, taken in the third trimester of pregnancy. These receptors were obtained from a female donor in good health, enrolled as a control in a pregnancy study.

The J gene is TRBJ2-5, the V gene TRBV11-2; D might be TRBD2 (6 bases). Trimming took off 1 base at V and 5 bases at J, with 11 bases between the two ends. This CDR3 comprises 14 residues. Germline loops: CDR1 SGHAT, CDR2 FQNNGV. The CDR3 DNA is TGTGCCAGCAGCTTAGCAACGGGGGTGGAGACCCAGTACTTC. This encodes CASSLATGVETQYF.

CDR3 in amino acids: CASREDRNTDTQYF. CDR3 in DNA: TGTGCCAGCCGGGAGGACAGAAACACAGATACGCAGTATTTT. V usage is TRBV7-3 and J usage is TRBJ2-3, with D possibly being TRBD2 (7 bases). This CDR3 spans 14 amino acids. Germline CDR1 reads SGHTA; CDR2 reads FQGTGA. V shed 8 bases and J shed 2 bases, with 14 bases lying between them. Combining the CDR3 with reference TRBV7-3 and TRBJ2-3 gives the whole variable domain GAGVSQTPSNKVTEKGKYVELRCDPISGHTALYWYRQSLGQGPEFLIYFQGTGAADDSGLPNDRFFAVRPEGSVSTLKIQRTERGDSAVYLCASREDRNTDTQYFGPGTRLTVL.

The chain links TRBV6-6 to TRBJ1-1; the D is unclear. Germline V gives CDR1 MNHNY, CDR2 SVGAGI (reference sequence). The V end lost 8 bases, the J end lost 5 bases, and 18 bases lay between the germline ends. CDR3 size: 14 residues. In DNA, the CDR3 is TGTGCCAGCCGGATCGGGGATGCGAGGACTGAAGCTTTCTTT. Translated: CASRIGDARTEAFF.

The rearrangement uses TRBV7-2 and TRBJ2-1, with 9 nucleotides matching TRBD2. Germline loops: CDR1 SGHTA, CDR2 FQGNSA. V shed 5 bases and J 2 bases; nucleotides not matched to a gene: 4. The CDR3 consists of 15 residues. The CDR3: CASSTERGAYNEQFF. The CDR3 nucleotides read TGTGCCAGCAGCACCGAGCGGGGGGCCTACAATGAGCAGTTCTTC.

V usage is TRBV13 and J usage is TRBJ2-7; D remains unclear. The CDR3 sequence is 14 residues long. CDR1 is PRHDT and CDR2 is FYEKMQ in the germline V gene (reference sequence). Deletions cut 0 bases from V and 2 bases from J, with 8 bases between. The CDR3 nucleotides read TGTGCCAGCAGCTTAGGGACTCAGACCTACGAGCAGTACTTC. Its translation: CASSLGTQTYEQYF. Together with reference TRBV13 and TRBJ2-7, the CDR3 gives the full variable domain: AAGVIQSPRHLIKEKRETATLKCYPIPRHDTVYWYQQGPGQDPQFLISFYEKMQSDKGSIPDRFSAQQFSDYHSELNMSSLELGDSALYFCASSLGTQTYEQYFGPGTRLTVT.

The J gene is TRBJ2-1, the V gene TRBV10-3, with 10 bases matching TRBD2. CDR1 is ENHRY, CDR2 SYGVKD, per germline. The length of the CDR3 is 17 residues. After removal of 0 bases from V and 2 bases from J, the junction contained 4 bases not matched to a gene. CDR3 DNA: TGTGCCATCAGTGAGTCGACTCTAGCGGGGGCCTACAATGAGCAGTTCTTC. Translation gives CAISESTLAGAYNEQFF.

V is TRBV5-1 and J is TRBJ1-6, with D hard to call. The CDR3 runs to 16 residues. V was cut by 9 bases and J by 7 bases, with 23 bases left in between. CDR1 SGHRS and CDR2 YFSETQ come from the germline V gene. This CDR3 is CATAQEPQRLNSPLHF. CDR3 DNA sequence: TGCGCCACCGCTCAGGAACCACAGAGATTAAATTCACCCCTCCACTTT.

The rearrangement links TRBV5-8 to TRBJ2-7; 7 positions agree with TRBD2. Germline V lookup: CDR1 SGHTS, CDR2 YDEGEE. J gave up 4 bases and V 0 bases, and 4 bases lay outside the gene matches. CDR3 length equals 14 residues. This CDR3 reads CASSLAWTRYEQYF. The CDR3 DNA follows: TGTGCCAGCAGCTTGGCCTGGACTAGATACGAGCAGTACTTC.

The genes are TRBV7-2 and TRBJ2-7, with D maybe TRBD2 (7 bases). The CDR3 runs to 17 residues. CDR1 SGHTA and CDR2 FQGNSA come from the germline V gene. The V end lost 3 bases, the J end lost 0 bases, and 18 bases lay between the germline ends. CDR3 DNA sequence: TGTGCCAGCAGCTTTGGGAGGGGGGGCTTAAGCTCCTACGAGCAGTACTTC. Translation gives CASSFGRGGLSSYEQYF.

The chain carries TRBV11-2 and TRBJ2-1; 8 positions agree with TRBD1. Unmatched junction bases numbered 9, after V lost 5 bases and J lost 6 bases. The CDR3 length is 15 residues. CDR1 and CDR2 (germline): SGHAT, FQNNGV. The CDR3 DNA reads TGTGCCAGCAGCCAACCGGGACAGGCTGTCAATGAGCAGTTCTTC. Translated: CASSQPGQAVNEQFF.

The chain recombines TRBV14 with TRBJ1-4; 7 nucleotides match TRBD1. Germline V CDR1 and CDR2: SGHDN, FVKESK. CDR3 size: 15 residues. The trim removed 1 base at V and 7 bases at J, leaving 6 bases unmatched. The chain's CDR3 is CASSQGTGFREKLFF. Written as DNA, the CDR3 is TGTGCCAGCAGCCAAGGGACAGGCTTCCGTGAAAAACTGTTTTTT.

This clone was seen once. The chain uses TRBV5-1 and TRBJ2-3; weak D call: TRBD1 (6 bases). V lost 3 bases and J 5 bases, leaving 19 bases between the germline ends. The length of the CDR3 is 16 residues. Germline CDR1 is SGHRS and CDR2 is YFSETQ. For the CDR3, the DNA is TGCGCCAGCAGCTCGGGCTGGGGGAGCAGGGGAGATACGCAGTATTTT. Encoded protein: CASSSGWGSRGDTQYF.

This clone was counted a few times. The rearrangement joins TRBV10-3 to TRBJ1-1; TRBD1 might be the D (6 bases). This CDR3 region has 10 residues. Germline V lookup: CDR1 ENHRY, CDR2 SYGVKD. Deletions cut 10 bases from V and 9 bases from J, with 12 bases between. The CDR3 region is CATRGQKAFF. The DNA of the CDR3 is TGTGCCACCAGAGGACAGAAAGCTTTCTTT.

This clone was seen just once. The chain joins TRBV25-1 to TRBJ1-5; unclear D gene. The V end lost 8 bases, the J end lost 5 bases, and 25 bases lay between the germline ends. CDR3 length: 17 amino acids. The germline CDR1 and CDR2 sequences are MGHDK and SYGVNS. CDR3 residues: CASGCPGPPGGYQPQHF. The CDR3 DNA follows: TGTGCCAGCGGTTGCCCCGGGCCACCGGGAGGGTATCAGCCCCAGCATTTT.

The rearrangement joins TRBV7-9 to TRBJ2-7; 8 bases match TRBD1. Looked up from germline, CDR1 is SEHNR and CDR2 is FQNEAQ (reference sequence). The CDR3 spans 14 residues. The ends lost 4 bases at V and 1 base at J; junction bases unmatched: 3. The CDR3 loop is CASSSTGGSYEQYF. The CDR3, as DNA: TGTGCCAGCAGCTCTACAGGGGGGTCCTACGAGCAGTACTTC.

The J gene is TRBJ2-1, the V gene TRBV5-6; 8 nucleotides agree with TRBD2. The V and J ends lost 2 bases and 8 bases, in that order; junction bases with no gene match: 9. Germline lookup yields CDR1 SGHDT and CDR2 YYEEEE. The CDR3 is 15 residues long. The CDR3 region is CASSFVSGVIDEQFF. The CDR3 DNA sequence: TGTGCCAGCAGCTTTGTTAGCGGGGTGATCGATGAGCAGTTCTTC. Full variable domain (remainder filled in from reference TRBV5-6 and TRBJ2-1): DAGVTQSPTHLIKTRGQQVTLRCSPKSGHDTVSWYQQALGQGPQFIFQYYEEEERQRGNFPDRFSGHQFPNYSSELNVNALLLGDSALYLCASSFVSGVIDEQFFGPGTRLTVL.

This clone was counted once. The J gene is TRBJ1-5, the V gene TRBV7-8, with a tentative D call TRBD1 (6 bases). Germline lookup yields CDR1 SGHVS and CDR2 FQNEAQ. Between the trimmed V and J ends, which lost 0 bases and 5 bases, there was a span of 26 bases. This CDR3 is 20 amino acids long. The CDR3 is CASSLAQGQPNRGFHQPQHF. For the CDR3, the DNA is TGTGCCAGCAGCTTAGCGCAAGGACAGCCGAACCGAGGGTTCCATCAGCCCCAGCATTTT.

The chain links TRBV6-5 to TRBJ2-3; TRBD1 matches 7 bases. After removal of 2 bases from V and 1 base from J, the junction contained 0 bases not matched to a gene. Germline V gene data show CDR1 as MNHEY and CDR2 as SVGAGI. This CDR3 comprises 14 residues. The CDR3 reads CASSYGQGTDTQYF. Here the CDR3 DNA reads TGTGCCAGCAGTTACGGACAGGGCACAGATACGCAGTATTTT.

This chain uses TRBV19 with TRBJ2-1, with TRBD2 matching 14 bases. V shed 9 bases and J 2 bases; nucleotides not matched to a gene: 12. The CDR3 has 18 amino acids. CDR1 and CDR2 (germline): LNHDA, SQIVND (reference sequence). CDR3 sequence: CASQGLAGARGAYNEQFF. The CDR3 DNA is TGTGCCAGCCAGGGACTAGCGGGGGCCCGAGGGGCCTACAATGAGCAGTTCTTC.

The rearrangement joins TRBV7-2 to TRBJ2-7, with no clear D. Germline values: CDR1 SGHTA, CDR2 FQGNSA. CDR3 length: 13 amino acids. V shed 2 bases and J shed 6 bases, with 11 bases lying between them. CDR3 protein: CASSLTQAFEQYF. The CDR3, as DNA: TGTGCCAGCAGCTTAACCCAGGCGTTCGAGCAGTACTTC.

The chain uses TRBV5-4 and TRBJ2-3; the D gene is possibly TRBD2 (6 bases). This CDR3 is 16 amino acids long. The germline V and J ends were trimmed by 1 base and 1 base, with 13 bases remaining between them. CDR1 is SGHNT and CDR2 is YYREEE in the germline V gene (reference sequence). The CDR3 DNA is TGTGCCAGCAGCTTGAGTGGGCGGGGCGGCACAGATACGCAGTATTTT. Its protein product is CASSLSGRGGTDTQYF.

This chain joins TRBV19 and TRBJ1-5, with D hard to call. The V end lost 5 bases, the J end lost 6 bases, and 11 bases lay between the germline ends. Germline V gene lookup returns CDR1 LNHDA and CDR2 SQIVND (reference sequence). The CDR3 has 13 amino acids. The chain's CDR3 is CASSAQVIQPQHF. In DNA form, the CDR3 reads TGTGCCAGTAGTGCCCAGGTAATTCAGCCCCAGCATTTT.

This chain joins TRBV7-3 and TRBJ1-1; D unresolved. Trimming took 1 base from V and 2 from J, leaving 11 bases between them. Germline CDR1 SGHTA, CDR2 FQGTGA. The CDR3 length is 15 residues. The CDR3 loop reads CASSLMSGINTEAFF. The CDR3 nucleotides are TGTGCCAGCAGCTTAATGTCGGGGATTAACACTGAAGCTTTCTTT.